The sequence of this TCR beta chain was determined in a study of Ad26.COV2.S vaccination and SARS-CoV-2 variants. Study in general: The vaccine Ad26.COV2.S was put into the muscle once, or twice with 56 days between. Points from the study as a whole: Placebo recipients and vaccine recipients were similar in non-spike TCR breadth.

Treatment denoted: over 15 received Ad26.COV2.S at low or high dose, single or two shots; about five received placebo; per-sample allocation not given. The samples date from day 63 after the first vaccine or placebo injection. The assay was immunoSEQ multiplex PCR, and TCRdb's table has in-frame clones only and misses some. This repertoire shows fewer than 500,000 clones, 80% to 90% found once; its top ten account for approximately 2.5%. Concerning this clone: Its antigen is undetermined. The same CDR3 can be traced to other DNA sequences in this sample.

The germline V gene encodes CDR1 SGDLS and CDR2 YYNGEE. The trim removed 0 bases at V and 5 bases at J, leaving 2 bases unmatched. The CDR3 loop spans 14 amino acids. The J gene is TRBJ1-5, the V gene TRBV9, with TRBD1 identical over 7 bases. The source of this sequence is a person between 18 and 59 years old who received the Ad26.COV2.S COVID-19 vaccine or a placebo. This specimen was peripheral blood, taken in a trial of Ad26.COV2.S vaccine versus placebo. CDR3 sequence: CASSVDRGDQPQHF. In DNA form, the CDR3 reads TGTGCCAGCAGCGTAGACAGGGGCGATCAGCCCCAGCATTTT.